The 27 T cell receptor beta chains given below trace back to one sample, sequenced in a study of sequential checkpoint blockade in melanoma. Treatment in this sample: randomized to nivolumab then ipilimumab (arm A) or the reverse (arm B). The repertoire was sequenced with immunoSEQ multiplex PCR; TCRdb's copy has only in-frame clones and lacks some. The sample has fewer than 50,000 clones; about 88% are singletons. Source: CD8+ T cells sorted from blood (inferred from file names), taken from a patient given nivolumab and ipilimumab in sequence. Receptor source: a human donor with melanoma.

The chain employs TRBV7-9 and TRBJ2-7, with 9 positions matching TRBD2. The length of the CDR3 is 17 residues. V lost 5 bases to trimming and J lost 3 bases; unmatched junction nucleotides: 14. Germline loops: CDR1 SEHNR, CDR2 FQNEAQ (reference sequence). Written as DNA, the CDR3 is TGTGCCAGCAGCCCACCCCGGGCGGGAGGGCCAATCTACGAGCAGTACGTC. The encoded protein is CASSPPRAGGPIYEQYV.

J is TRBJ2-5 and V is TRBV7-9; no definite D call. The J call could be wrong; TRBJ2-7 is a better fit for the DNA end. The CDR3 totals 14 residues. Germline-derived CDR1 and CDR2 are SEHNR and FQNEAQ (reference sequence). This CDR3 is CASSLSEASYEQYF. The CDR3 nucleotides are TGTGCCAGCAGCTTATCCGAGGCCTCCTACGAGCAGTACTTC.

The CDR3 here is CASSSPGTGVDGYTF. In nucleotides, the CDR3 is TGTGCCAGCAGCTCCCCCGGGACAGGGGTGGATGGCTACACCTTC. This sequence joins TRBV4-2 and TRBJ1-2, with 10 bases that match TRBD1. With 5 bases clipped from V and 6 bases from J, the junction kept 9 bases outside the gene matches. The CDR3 is 15 residues long. CDR1 is LGHNA and CDR2 is YNFKEQ in the germline V gene.

The chain recombines TRBV7-9 with TRBJ1-4; D perhaps matches TRBD1 (6 bases). The CDR3 contains 15 residues. V dropped 4 bases and J dropped 7 bases, with 16 bases sitting between them. Per germline, CDR1 SEHNR and CDR2 FQNEAQ (reference sequence). The CDR3 is CASSWNREGFEKLFF. The CDR3 DNA follows: TGTGCCAGCAGCTGGAACAGGGAGGGGTTTGAAAAACTGTTTTTT.

The chain joins TRBV28 to TRBJ2-7; tentatively, D is TRBD2 (5 bases). Germline values: CDR1 MDHEN, CDR2 SYDVKM. Trimming stripped 3 bases from V and 3 bases from J, with 12 bases between. The CDR3 spans 14 residues. DNA of the CDR3: TGTGCCAGCAGTTTTCGGGATACAAACTACGAGCAGTACTTC. Its translation is CASSFRDTNYEQYF.

This rearrangement joins TRBV6-1 to TRBJ1-2, with D unclear. The germline V gene encodes CDR1 MNHNS and CDR2 SASEGT. V lost 2 bases, J lost 1 base, and 11 bases lay in between. The CDR3 spans 15 residues. DNA of the CDR3: TGTGCCAGCAGTGAATCTGTAGACTTTAACTATGGCTACACCTTC. Translated: CASSESVDFNYGYTF.

The gene calls are TRBV5-1 and TRBJ2-1; 11 positions agree with TRBD2. J gave up 7 bases and V 3 bases, and 18 bases lay outside the gene matches. Germline loops: CDR1 SGHRS, CDR2 YFSETQ. This CDR3 is 19 amino acids long. CDR3 DNA sequence: TGCGCCAGCAGCTCTACGACTAGCGGGACTACCCCGACACAGAATGAGCAGTTCTTC. Its translation: CASSSTTSGTTPTQNEQFF.

Of note for this clone: This same CDR3 is encoded by further DNA sequences in the sample. The genes are TRBV6-4 and TRBJ2-3, with 10 bases lining up with TRBD2. The CDR3 spans 14 residues. CDR1 and CDR2 (germline): MRHNA, SNTAGT. Trimming took 6 bases from V and 4 from J; bases not matched to a gene: 4. The CDR3 sequence is CASSELAGADTQYF. CDR3 DNA: TGTGCCAGCAGCGAGCTAGCGGGAGCAGATACGCAGTATTTT.

This rearrangement joins TRBV29-1 to TRBJ2-5, with 12 bases matching TRBD1. CDR3 length equals 18 residues. Germline-derived CDR1 and CDR2 are SQVTM and ANQGSEA. With V trimmed by 4 bases and J by 3 bases, 15 bases remained unmatched. The CDR3 DNA reads as TGCAGCGTTGCCCCGGGACAGGGGGCGCGTACGTCCGAAGAGACCCAGTACTTC. The encoded protein is CSVAPGQGARTSEETQYF. Variable domain in full (rest from reference TRBV29-1 and TRBJ2-5): SAVISQKPSRDICQRGTSLTIQCQVDSQVTMMFWYRQQPGQSLTLIATANQGSEATYESGFVIDKFPISRPNLTFSTLTVSNMSPEDSSIYLCSVAPGQGARTSEETQYFGPGTRLLVL.

V is TRBV27 and J is TRBJ2-3, with TRBD2 matching over 8 bases. Germline CDR1 is MNHEY and CDR2 is SMNVEV (reference sequence). The CDR3 covers 15 residues. V trimming: 4 bases; J trimming: 3 bases; junction bases outside the gene matches: 6. The CDR3 nucleotides are TGTGCCAGCAGTTCCCGGGGCGGGAGGACAGATACGCAGTATTTT. This translates into CASSSRGGRTDTQYF.

The chain employs TRBV27 and TRBJ2-7; 9 bases align to TRBD1. The CDR3 runs to 14 residues. V lost 4 bases to trimming and J lost 2 bases; unmatched junction nucleotides: 3. CDR1 and CDR2 (germline): MNHEY, SMNVEV (reference sequence). The CDR3 here is CASSYGTGPYEQYF. CDR3 sequence (DNA): TGTGCCAGCAGTTACGGGACAGGGCCCTACGAGCAGTACTTC.

The chain employs TRBV5-6 and TRBJ1-2, with a possible D match to TRBD1 (6 bases). Germline V gene lookup returns CDR1 SGHDT and CDR2 YYEEEE. The V gene lost 6 bases and the J gene lost 4 bases, with 13 bases spanning the gap. This CDR3 region has 13 residues. The CDR3 nucleotides are TGTGCCAGCACCTTACAGGGTTTCTATGGCTACACCTTC. This codes for CASTLQGFYGYTF.

Comments on this clone: One end of the junction fails to match germline, which may point to a read error. Other DNA sequences in this specimen translate into the identical CDR3. The chain joins TRBV7-9 to TRBJ1-1; D not resolved. Germline V gene sequence: CDR1 SEHNR, CDR2 FQNEAQ (reference sequence). The CDR3 has 12 residues. CDR3 protein: CASSSPAFPGFF. The CDR3 DNA is TGTGCCAGCAGCTCCCCCGCCTTCCCCGGGTTCTTC.

This chain joins TRBV27 and TRBJ2-1, with D maybe TRBD2 (6 bases). Deletions cut 6 bases from V and 10 bases from J, with 25 bases between. Germline values: CDR1 MNHEY, CDR2 SMNVEV (reference sequence). CDR3 length equals 16 residues. CDR3 in DNA: TGTGCCAGCAGCCCCGGGAGAACTACCCTCGGCGGGGAGCAGTTCTTC. Protein product: CASSPGRTTLGGEQFF.

On this clone itself: Relative to the germline gene, one junction end is altered; a read error may explain this. In the same sample, other DNA sequences code for this CDR3. J is TRBJ2-7 and V is TRBV18; 9 bases fit TRBD1. Germline V lookup: CDR1 KGHSH, CDR2 LQKENI. The length of the CDR3 is 14 residues. CDR3 protein: CASSPGTGWGEQYF. Here the CDR3 DNA reads TGTGCCAGCTCCCCCGGGACAGGGTGGGGCGAGCAATACTTC.

This chain joins TRBV7-7 and TRBJ2-2; D perhaps matches TRBD2 (6 bases). Germline V CDR1 and CDR2: SSHAT, FNYEAQ (reference sequence). Trimming removed 7 bases from V and 7 bases from J, with 10 bases in between. This CDR3 contains 12 residues. As DNA, the CDR3 is TGTGCCAGCATGGACTATGGCGGGGAGCTGTTTTTT. Translation: CASMDYGGELFF.

The rearrangement links TRBV7-3 to TRBJ2-1; TRBD2 matches 9 bases. There are 16 residues in the CDR3. CDR1 is SGHTA, CDR2 FQGTGA, per germline. With V trimmed by 5 bases and J by 4 bases, 9 bases remained unmatched. CDR3 DNA: TGTGCCAGCAGCCTGCTATGGCGGGAGGGATACAATGAGCAGTTCTTC. This codes for CASSLLWREGYNEQFF.

V gene TRBV27 combines with J gene TRBJ1-2; tentatively, D is TRBD1 (6 bases). V dropped 4 bases and J dropped 2 bases, with 14 bases sitting between them. The CDR3 is 15 residues long. Germline CDR1 is MNHEY and CDR2 is SMNVEV (reference sequence). CDR3 in amino acids: CASSSLDRNNYGYTF. The CDR3 nucleotides read TGTGCCAGCAGTTCCCTAGACAGGAACAACTATGGCTACACCTTC.

The chain combines TRBV13 with TRBJ2-7, with 8 bases lining up with TRBD1. Germline CDR1 is PRHDT and CDR2 is FYEKMQ (reference sequence). Losses at the gene ends were 2 bases for V and 4 bases for J; bases not matched to a gene: 4. This CDR3 has 14 residues. CDR3 region: CASSLKQGEYEQYF. The CDR3 DNA sequence: TGTGCCAGCAGCTTAAAACAGGGGGAATACGAGCAGTACTTC.

Concerning this clone: Sequence at one end of the junction differs from germline and may be a read error. For the CDR3, the DNA is TGTGCTAGCAGCGCTGCATTGGACAGCACCGGGGAGCTGTTTTTT. Amino acids: CASSAALDSTGELFF. The V gene is TRBV7-7, the J gene TRBJ2-2, with D possibly TRBD1 on 6 matching bases. This CDR3 has 15 amino acids. Germline V gene sequence: CDR1 SSHAT, CDR2 FNYEAQ (reference sequence).

The V gene is TRBV7-2, the J gene TRBJ2-2, with 10 bases that match TRBD2. CDR3 length: 17 amino acids. Germline CDR1 reads SGHTA; CDR2 reads FQGNSA. Losses at the gene ends were 2 bases for V and 5 bases for J; bases not matched to a gene: 8. The CDR3 DNA reads as TGTGCCAGCAGCTTACAAGCGGGAGGGCCGGGGACCGGGGAGCTGTTTTTT. This encodes CASSLQAGGPGTGELFF.

This chain uses TRBV7-3 with TRBJ2-1, with 7 bases lining up with TRBD1. The ends lost 5 bases at V and 9 bases at J; junction bases unmatched: 4. Looked up from germline, CDR1 is SGHTA and CDR2 is FQGTGA. The CDR3 is made up of 12 amino acids. The chain's CDR3 is CASSATGFEQFF. CDR3 sequence (DNA): TGTGCCAGCAGCGCGACAGGGTTTGAGCAGTTCTTC.

Comments on this clone: This sample includes further DNA sequences coding for the same CDR3. This chain uses TRBV19 with TRBJ2-1; 8 bases are shared with TRBD2. The CDR3 contains 15 residues. V lost 1 base to trimming and J lost 7 bases; unmatched junction nucleotides: 6. The germline V gene has CDR1 LNHDA and CDR2 SQIVND (reference sequence). The CDR3, as DNA: TGTGCCAGTAGTATAGTACGGGGGGGCGTTAATGAGCAGTTCTTC. This encodes CASSIVRGGVNEQFF.

The chain employs TRBV7-2 and TRBJ1-1, with D uncertain. The CDR3 runs 15 residues. CDR1 is SGHTA, CDR2 FQGNSA, per germline. With 1 base removed from V and 0 bases from J, the gap between germline ends came to 9 bases. The CDR3 sequence: CASSLVLGLNTEAFF. CDR3 DNA: TGTGCCAGCAGCTTAGTCCTTGGCCTGAACACTGAAGCTTTCTTT.

This chain links TRBV7-9 with TRBJ2-2; TRBD2 is a possible D gene (6 bases). The germline V and J ends were trimmed by 2 bases and 4 bases, with 11 bases remaining between them. There are 15 residues in the CDR3. Germline V CDR1 and CDR2: SEHNR, FQNEAQ (reference sequence). The CDR3: CASSLWDFSTGELFF. The CDR3 DNA sequence: TGTGCCAGCAGCTTATGGGACTTCTCCACCGGGGAGCTGTTTTTT.

V is TRBV28 and J is TRBJ2-7; D may be TRBD1 (6 bases). The germline CDR1 and CDR2 sequences are MDHEN and SYDVKM. V lost 4 bases to trimming and J lost 2 bases, with 15 bases between them. This CDR3 has 15 residues. The CDR3 nucleotides are TGTGCCAGCAGTTCCCGGGGACAAGTCGCCTACGAGCAGTACTTC. The encoded protein is CASSSRGQVAYEQYF.

This chain connects TRBV5-8 to TRBJ2-3; 8 bases fit TRBD1. CDR3 size: 13 residues. Germline V CDR1 and CDR2: SGHTS, YDEGEE. V shed 4 bases and J 5 bases; nucleotides not matched to a gene: 3. As DNA, the CDR3 is TGTGCCAGCAGCACCACAGGGGGAGATACGCAGTATTTT. Residues: CASSTTGGDTQYF.